The clone carrying this TCR beta chain was observed a handful of times. Antigen: not known. These data originate in a study of cytomegalovirus exposure and HLA in healthy donors. Points from the study as a whole: Accurate HLA-A and HLA-B prediction from TCR beta sequences was reported for most subjects. TCR beta chain V- and J-gene trimming was linked, in a later analysis, to a missense variant in DCLRE1C.

Germline V gene sequence: CDR1 MDHEN, CDR2 SYDVKM. V was clipped by 5 bases and J by 3 bases; unmatched bases: 9. The CDR3 runs to 16 residues. The primer mix had 60 Vbeta and 13 Jbeta primers. Here immunoSEQ multiplex PCR was the method, and the copy in TCRdb shows in-frame clones only, minus some. The table lists some 150,000 clones, roughly 80% of them singletons. Sequencing was performed on PBMCs. The TCR originated in a woman aged 45-60 years in good health and CMV-seronegative. V is TRBV28 and J is TRBJ1-2; 10 positions match TRBD1. The CDR3 bases are TGTGCCAGCAGTCCCCGGACAGGGGGGTTTGACTATGGCTACACCTTC. Translation: CASSPRTGGFDYGYTF.